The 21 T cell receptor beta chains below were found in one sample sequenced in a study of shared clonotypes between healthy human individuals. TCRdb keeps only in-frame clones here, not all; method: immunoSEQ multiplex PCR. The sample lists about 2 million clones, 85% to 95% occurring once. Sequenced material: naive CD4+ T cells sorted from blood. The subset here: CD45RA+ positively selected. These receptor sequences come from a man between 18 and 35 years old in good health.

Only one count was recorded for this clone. The CDR3 reads CASTPTGLSNQPQHF. The CDR3 nucleotides read TGTGCCAGCACCCCGACAGGGCTCTCCAATCAGCCCCAGCATTTT. V and J are TRBV6-6 and TRBJ1-5; 7 bases align to TRBD1. CDR1 and CDR2 (germline): MNHNY, SVGAGI (reference sequence). The trim removed 7 bases at V and 3 bases at J, leaving 9 bases unmatched. CDR3 size: 15 residues.

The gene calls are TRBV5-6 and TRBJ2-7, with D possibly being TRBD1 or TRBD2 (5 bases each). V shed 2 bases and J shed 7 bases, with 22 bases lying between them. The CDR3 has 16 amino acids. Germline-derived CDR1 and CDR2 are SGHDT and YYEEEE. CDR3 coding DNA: TGTGCCAGCAGCTTTAGATCGGGGACGATAATAGTTGAGCAGTACTTC. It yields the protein CASSFRSGTIIVEQYF.

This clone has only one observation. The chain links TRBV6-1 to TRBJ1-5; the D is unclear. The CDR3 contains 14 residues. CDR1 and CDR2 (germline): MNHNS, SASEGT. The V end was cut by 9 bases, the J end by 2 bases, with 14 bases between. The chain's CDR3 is CASRPVSGNQPQHF. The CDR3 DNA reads TGTGCCAGTCGGCCGGTGTCAGGCAATCAGCCCCAGCATTTT.

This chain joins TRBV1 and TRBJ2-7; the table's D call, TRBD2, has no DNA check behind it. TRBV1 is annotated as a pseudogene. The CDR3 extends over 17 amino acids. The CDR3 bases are TGCACCAGCAGACTCTTCGGGACTAGCGGGGCCTCCTACGAGCAGTACTTC. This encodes CTSRLFGTSGASYEQYF.

CDR3 sequence: CASSPLGGPNRDEQFF. The CDR3 DNA reads TGTGCCAGCTCACCTCTCGGGGGGCCAAACCGGGATGAGCAGTTCTTC. The chain employs TRBV18 and TRBJ2-1; the D gene is possibly TRBD2 (7 bases). The CDR3 has 16 residues. Trimming stripped 3 bases from V and 8 bases from J, with 20 bases between. CDR1 and CDR2 (germline): KGHSH, LQKENI.

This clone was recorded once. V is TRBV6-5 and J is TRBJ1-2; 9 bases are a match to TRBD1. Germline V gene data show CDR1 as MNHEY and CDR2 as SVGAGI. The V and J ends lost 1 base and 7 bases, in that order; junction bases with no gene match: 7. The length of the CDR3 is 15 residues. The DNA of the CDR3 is TGTGCCAGCAGTTACTACCCGGGACAGGGTAGTGGCTACACCTTC. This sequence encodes CASSYYPGQGSGYTF.

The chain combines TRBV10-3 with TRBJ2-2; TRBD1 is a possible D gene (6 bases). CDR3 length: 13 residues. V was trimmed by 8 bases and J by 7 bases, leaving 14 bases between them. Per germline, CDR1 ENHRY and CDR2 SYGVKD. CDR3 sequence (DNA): TGTGCCATCTGGGCAGGGGCCAGCGGGGAGCTGTTTTTT. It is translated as CAIWAGASGELFF.

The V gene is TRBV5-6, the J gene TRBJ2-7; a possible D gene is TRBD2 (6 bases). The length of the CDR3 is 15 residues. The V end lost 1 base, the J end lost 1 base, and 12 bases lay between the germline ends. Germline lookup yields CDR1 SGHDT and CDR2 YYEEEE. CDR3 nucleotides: TGTGCCAGCAGCTTGACGGCGGGGAAGTCCTACGAGCAGTACTTC. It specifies CASSLTAGKSYEQYF.

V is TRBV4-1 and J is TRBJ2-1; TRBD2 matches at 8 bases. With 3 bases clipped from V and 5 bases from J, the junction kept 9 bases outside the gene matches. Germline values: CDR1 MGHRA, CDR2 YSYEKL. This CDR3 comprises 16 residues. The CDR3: CASSQGHAAGDNEQFF. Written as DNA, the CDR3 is TGCGCCAGCAGCCAGGGGCATGCAGCGGGAGACAATGAGCAGTTCTTC.

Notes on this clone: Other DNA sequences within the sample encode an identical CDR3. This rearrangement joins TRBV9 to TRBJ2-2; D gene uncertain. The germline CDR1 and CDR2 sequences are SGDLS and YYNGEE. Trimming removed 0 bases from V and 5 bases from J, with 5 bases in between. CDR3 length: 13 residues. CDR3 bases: TGTGCCAGCAGCGTAGTGGGAACCGGGGAGCTGTTTTTT. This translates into CASSVVGTGELFF.

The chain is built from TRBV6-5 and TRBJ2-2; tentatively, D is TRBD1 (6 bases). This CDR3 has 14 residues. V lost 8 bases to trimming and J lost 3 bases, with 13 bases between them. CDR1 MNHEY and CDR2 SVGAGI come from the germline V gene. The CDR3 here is CASHGAGDTGELFF. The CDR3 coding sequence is TGTGCCAGCCACGGGGCAGGGGACACCGGGGAGCTGTTTTTT.

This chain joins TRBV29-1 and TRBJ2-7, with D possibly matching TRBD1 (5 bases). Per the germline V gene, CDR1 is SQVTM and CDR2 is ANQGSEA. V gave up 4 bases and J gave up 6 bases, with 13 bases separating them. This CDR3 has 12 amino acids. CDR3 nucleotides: TGCAGCGTTGGTTCAGGGTTGAGCGAGCAGTACTTC. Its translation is CSVGSGLSEQYF.

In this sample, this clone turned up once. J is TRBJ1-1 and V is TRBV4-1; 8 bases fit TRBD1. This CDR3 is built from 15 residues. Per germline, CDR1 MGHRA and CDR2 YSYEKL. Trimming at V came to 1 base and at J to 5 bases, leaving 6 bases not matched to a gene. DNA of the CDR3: TGCGCCAGCAGCCAAGCGGACAGGGTGGGAACTGAAGCTTTCTTT. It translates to CASSQADRVGTEAFF.

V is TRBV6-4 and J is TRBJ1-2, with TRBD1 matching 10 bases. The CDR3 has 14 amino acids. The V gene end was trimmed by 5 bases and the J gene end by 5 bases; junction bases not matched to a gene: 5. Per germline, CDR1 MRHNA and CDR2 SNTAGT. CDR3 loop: CASSSGQGGYGYTF. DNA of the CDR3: TGTGCCAGCAGTTCCGGACAGGGGGGATATGGCTACACCTTC.

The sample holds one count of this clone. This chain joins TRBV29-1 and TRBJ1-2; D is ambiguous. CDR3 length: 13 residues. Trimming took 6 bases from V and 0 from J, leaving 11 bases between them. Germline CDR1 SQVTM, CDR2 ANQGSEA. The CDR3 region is CSVAEVSNYGYTF. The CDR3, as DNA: TGCAGCGTCGCCGAGGTCTCTAACTATGGCTACACCTTC.

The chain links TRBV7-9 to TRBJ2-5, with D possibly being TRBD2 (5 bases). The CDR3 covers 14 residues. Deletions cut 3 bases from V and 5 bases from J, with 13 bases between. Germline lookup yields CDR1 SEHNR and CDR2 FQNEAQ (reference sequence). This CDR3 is CASSFGSGWETQYF. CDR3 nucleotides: TGTGCCAGCAGCTTTGGGAGCGGTTGGGAGACCCAGTACTTC. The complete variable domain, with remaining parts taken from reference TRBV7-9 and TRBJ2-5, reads DTGVSQNPRHKITKRGQNVTFRCDPISEHNRLYWYRQTLGQGPEFLTYFQNEAQLEKSRLLSDRFSAERPKGSFSTLEIQRTEQGDSAMYLCASSFGSGWETQYFGPGTRLLVL.

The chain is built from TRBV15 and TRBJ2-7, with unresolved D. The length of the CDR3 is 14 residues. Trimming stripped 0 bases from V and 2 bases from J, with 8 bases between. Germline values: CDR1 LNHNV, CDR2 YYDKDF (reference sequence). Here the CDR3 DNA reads TGTGCCACCAGCAGAGATTGGGGTACCTACGAGCAGTACTTC. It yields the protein CATSRDWGTYEQYF.

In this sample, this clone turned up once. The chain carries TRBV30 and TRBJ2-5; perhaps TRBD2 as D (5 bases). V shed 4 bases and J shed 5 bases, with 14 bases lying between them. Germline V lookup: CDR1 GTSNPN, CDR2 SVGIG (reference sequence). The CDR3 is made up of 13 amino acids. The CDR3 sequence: CAWNPTRTETQYF. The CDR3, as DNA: TGTGCCTGGAACCCCACTAGGACGGAGACCCAGTACTTC.

In nucleotides, the CDR3 is TGTGCCAGTAGTATTGGGGGGTCAGCCCCCTACGAGCAGTACTTC. This encodes CASSIGGSAPYEQYF. J is TRBJ2-7 and V is TRBV19; a possible D gene is TRBD2 (6 bases). Germline V gives CDR1 LNHDA, CDR2 SQIVND (reference sequence). V was clipped by 3 bases and J by 2 bases, with 14 bases between them. This CDR3 has 15 residues. The full variable domain, with the rest looked up from reference TRBV19 and TRBJ2-7, is DGGITQSPKYLFRKEGQNVTLSCEQNLNHDAMYWYRQDPGQGLRLIYYSQIVNDFQKGDIAEGYSVSREKKESFPLTVTSAQKNPTAFYLCASSIGGSAPYEQYFGPGTRLTVT.

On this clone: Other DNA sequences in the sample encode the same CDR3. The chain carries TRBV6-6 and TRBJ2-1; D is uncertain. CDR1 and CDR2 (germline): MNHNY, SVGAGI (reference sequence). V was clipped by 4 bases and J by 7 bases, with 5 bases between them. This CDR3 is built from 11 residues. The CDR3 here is CASSWGNEQFF. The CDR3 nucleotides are TGTGCCAGCAGTTGGGGTAATGAGCAGTTCTTC.

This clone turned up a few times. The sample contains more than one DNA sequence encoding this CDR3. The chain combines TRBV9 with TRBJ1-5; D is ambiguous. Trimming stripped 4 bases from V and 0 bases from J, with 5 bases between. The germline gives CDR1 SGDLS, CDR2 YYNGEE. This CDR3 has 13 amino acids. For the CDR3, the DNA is TGTGCCAGCAGCCCAGATAGCAATCAGCCCCAGCATTTT. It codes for CASSPDSNQPQHF. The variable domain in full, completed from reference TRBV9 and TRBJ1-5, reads DSGVTQTPKHLITATGQRVTLRCSPRSGDLSVYWYQQSLDQGLQFLIQYYNGEERAKGNILERFSAQQFPDLHSELNLSSLELGDSALYFCASSPDSNQPQHFGDGTRLSIL.